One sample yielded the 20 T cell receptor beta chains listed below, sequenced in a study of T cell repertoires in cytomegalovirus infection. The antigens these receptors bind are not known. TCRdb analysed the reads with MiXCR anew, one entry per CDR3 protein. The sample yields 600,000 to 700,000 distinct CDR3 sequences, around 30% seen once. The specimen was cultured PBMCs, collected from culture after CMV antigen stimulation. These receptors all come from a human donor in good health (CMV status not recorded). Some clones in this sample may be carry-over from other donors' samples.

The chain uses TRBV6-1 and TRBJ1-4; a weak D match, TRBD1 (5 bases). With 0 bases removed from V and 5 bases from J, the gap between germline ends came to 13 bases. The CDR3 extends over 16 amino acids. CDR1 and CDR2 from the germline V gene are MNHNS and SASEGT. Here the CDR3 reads CASSEAQGLLNEKLFF. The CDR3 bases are TGTGCCAGCAGTGAAGCGCAGGGACTCTTAAATGAAAAACTGTTTTTT.

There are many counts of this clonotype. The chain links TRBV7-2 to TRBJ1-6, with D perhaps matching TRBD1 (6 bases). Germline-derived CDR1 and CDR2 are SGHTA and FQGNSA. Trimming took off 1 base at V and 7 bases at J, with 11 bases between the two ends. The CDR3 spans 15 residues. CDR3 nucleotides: TGTGCCAGCAGCTTAGACTGGGGGGGCAATTCACCCCTCCACTTT. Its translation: CASSLDWGGNSPLHF.

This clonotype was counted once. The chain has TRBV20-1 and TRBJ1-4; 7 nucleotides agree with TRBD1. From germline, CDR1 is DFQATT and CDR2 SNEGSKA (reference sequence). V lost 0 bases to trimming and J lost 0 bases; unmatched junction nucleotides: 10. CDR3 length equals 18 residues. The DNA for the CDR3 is TGCAGTGCTAGAGATAGGCGGACAGGTGCCGCAACTAATGAAAAACTGTTTTTT. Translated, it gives CSARDRRTGAATNEKLFF.

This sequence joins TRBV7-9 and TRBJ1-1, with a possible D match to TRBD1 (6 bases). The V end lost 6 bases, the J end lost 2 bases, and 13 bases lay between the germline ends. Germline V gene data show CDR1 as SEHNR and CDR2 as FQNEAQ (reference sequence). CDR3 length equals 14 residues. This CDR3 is CASRDIRGNTEAFF. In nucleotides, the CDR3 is TGTGCCAGCAGAGACATCAGGGGAAACACTGAAGCTTTCTTT. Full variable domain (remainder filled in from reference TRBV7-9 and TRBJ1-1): DTGVSQNPRHKITKRGQNVTFRCDPISEHNRLYWYRQTLGQGPEFLTYFQNEAQLEKSRLLSDRFSAERPKGSFSTLEIQRTEQGDSAMYLCASRDIRGNTEAFFGQGTRLTVV.

DNA for the CDR3: TGCAGTGCTAGGCAAGCAGGGTATAATTCACCCCTCCACTTT. This translates into CSARQAGYNSPLHF. This rearrangement joins TRBV20-1 to TRBJ1-6, with D perhaps TRBD1 (5 bases). The CDR3 is 14 residues long. Germline loops: CDR1 DFQATT, CDR2 SNEGSKA (reference sequence). Trimming took off 3 bases at V and 4 bases at J, with 10 bases between the two ends.

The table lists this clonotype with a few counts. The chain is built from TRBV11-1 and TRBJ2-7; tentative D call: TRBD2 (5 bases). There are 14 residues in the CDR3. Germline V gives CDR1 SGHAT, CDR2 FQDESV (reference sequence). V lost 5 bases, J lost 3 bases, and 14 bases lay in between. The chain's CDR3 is CASSPQSEGYEQYF. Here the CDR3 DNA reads TGTGCCAGCAGCCCACAAAGCGAGGGCTACGAGCAGTACTTC.

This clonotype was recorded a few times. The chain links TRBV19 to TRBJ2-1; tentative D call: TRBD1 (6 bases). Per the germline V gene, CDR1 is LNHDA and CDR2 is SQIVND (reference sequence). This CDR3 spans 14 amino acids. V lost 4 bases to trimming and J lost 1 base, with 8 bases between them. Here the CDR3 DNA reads TGTGCCAGTAGTAGGACAGCGTCCTACAATGAGCAGTTCTTC. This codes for CASSRTASYNEQFF.

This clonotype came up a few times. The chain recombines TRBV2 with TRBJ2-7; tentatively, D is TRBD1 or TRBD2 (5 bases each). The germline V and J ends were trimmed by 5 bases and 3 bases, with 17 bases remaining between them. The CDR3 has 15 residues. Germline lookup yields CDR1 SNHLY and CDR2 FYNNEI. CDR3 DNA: TGTGCCAGCAGTTCGCAGGGAGCCTTGGACTACGAGCAGTACTTC. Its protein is CASSSQGALDYEQYF.

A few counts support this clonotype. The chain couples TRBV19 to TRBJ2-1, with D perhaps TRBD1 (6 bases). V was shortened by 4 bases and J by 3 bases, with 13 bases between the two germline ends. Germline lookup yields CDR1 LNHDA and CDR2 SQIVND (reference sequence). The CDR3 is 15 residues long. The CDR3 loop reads CASSKWGQIYNEQFF. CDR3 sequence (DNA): TGTGCCAGTAGTAAATGGGGGCAGATCTACAATGAGCAGTTCTTC.

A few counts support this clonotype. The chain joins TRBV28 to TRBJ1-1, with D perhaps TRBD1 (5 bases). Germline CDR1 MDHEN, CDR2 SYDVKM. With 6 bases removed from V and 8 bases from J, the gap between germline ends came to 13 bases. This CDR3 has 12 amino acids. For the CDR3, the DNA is TGTGCCAGCAGAGAAGGGGTGGCAGAAGCTTTCTTT. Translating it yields CASREGVAEAFF.

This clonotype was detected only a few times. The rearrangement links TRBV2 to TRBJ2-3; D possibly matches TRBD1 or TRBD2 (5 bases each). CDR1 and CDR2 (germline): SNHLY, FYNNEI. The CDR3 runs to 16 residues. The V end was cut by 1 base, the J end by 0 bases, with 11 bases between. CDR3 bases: TGTGCCAGCAGTGAAGGAGGGGCAGAGAGCACAGATACGCAGTATTTT. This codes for CASSEGGAESTDTQYF.

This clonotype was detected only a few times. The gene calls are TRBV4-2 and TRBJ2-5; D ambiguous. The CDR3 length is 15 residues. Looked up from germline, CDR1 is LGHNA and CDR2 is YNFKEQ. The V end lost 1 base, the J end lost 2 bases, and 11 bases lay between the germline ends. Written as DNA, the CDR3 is TGTGCCAGCAGCCAAGCCGCAGGCTCGCAAGAGACCCAGTACTTC. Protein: CASSQAAGSQETQYF.

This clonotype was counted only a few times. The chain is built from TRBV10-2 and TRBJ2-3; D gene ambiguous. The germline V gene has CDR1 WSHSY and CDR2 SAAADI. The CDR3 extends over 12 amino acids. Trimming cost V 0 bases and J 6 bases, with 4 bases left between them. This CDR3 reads CASSESLDTQYF. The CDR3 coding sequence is TGCGCCAGCAGTGAGTCTTTGGATACGCAGTATTTT.

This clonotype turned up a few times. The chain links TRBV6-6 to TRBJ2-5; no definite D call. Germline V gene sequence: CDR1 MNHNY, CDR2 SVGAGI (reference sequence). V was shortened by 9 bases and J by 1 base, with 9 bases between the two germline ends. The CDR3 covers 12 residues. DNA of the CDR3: TGTGCCAGTACGGACCGCCAAGAGACCCAGTACTTC. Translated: CASTDRQETQYF.

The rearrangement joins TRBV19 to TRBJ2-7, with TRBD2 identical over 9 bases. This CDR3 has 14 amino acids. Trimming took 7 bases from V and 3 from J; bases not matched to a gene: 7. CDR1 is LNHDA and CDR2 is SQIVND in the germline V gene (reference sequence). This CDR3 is CASTFSGGRYEQYF. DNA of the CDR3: TGTGCCAGTACCTTTAGCGGGGGCCGCTACGAGCAGTACTTC.

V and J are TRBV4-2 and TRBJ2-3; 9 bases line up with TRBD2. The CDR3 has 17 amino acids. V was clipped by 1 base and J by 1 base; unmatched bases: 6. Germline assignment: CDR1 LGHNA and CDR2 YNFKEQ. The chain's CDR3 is CASSQVRASGGTDTQYF. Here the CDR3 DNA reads TGTGCCAGCAGCCAAGTTAGGGCTAGCGGGGGCACAGATACGCAGTATTTT.

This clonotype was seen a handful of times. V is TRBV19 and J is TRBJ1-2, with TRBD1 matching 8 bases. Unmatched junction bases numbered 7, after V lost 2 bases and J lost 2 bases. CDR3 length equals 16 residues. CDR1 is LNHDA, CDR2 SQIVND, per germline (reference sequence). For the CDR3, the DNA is TGTGCCAGTAGTATACTGAGGACAGGGCCGAACTATGGCTACACCTTC. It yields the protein CASSILRTGPNYGYTF.

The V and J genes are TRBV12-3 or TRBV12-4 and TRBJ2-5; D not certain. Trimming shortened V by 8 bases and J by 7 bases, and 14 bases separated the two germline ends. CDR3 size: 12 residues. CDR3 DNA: TGTGCCAGCGGGCCGGGCTCCGGGACCCAGTACTTC. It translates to CASGPGSGTQYF.

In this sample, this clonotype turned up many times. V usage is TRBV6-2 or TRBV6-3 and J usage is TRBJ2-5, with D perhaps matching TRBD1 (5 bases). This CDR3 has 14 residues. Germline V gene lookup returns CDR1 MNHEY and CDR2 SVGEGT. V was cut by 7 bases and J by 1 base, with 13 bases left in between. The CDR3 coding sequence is TGTGCCAGCAAACCCCAGGGCGGCCAAGAGACCCAGTACTTC. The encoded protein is CASKPQGGQETQYF.

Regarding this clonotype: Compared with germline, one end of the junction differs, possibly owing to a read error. DNA for the CDR3: TGTGCCAGCAGCCCGGGACAGGAACGTCCTACTATCTTC. It codes for CASSPGQERPTIF. This chain uses TRBV7-8 with TRBJ2-7, with TRBD1 matching over 8 bases. This CDR3 is built from 13 residues. CDR1 and CDR2 from the germline V gene are SGHVS and FQNEAQ.